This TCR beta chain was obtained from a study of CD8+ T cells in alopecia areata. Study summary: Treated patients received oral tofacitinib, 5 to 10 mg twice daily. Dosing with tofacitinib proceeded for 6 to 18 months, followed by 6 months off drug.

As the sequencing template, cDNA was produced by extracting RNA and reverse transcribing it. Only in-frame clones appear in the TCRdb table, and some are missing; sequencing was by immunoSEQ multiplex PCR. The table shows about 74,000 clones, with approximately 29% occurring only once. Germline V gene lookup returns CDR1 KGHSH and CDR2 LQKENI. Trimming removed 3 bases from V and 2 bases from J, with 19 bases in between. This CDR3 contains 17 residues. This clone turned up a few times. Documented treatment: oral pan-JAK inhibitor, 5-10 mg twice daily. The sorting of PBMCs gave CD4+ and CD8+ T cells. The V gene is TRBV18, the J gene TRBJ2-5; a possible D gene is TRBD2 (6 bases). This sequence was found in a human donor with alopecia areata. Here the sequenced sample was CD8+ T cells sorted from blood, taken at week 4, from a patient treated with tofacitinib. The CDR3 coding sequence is TGTGCCAGCTCACCGCCGACTTTGGGGACTGCACAAGAGACCCAGTACTTC. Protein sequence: CASSPPTLGTAQETQYF.